These 13 T cell receptor beta chains share one sample of origin, sequenced in a study of T-cell reconstitution after alpha-beta-depleted transplantation in children. Preparation of the TCRbeta library was carried out with unique molecular identifiers. Via MiXCR, TCRdb re-called the PCR reads, giving one row per CDR3 protein. The top ten hold about 13% of the sample, which has 65,000 to 85,000 distinct CDR3 sequences, approximately 10% seen once. Sequencing used PBMCs, obtained before TCRalphabeta/CD19-depleted stem cell transplant. The receptors originated from a boy younger than 18 with acute myeloid leukemia, due to receive a stem cell transplant.

The V and J genes are TRBV2 and TRBJ1-4; 7 nucleotides match TRBD1. This CDR3 has 12 amino acids. The V gene's germline CDR1 is SNHLY and CDR2 FYNNEI. After removal of 4 bases from V and 7 bases from J, the junction contained 0 bases not matched to a gene. The CDR3 loop reads CASSGQGEKLFF. The CDR3 DNA is TGTGCCAGCAGTGGACAGGGTGAAAAACTGTTTTTT.

In its sample, this clonotype was seen many times. This chain connects TRBV14 to TRBJ1-4, with D possibly TRBD1 on 6 matching bases. Trimming took off 0 bases at V and 3 bases at J, with 8 bases between the two ends. CDR3 length: 15 residues. Looked up from germline, CDR1 is SGHDN and CDR2 is FVKESK. Written as DNA, the CDR3 is TGTGCCAGCAGCCAAGACCGGGGGCCTAATGAAAAACTGTTTTTT. It codes for CASSQDRGPNEKLFF.

This clonotype was counted a few times. The rearrangement joins TRBV20-1 to TRBJ2-1; 10 bases fit TRBD2. Trimming took 2 bases from V and 5 from J; bases not matched to a gene: 9. CDR3 size: 16 residues. CDR1 is DFQATT, CDR2 SNEGSKA, per germline (reference sequence). This CDR3 is CSARRPSGRTHNEQFF. In nucleotides, the CDR3 is TGCAGTGCTAGACGGCCTAGCGGGAGAACCCACAATGAGCAGTTCTTC.

This clonotype was picked up many times. This chain joins TRBV5-1 and TRBJ2-1, with 14 bases aligning to TRBD2. After removal of 3 bases from V and 9 bases from J, the junction contained 5 bases not matched to a gene. This CDR3 spans 15 amino acids. Looked up from germline, CDR1 is SGHRS and CDR2 is YFSETQ. DNA for the CDR3: TGCGCCAGCAGCTCGACTAGCGGGAGGGCCACTGAGCAGTTCTTC. It encodes CASSSTSGRATEQFF.

This clonotype was picked up many times. The gene calls are TRBV12-3 or TRBV12-4 and TRBJ2-2, with 10 nucleotides matching TRBD2. The trim removed 6 bases at V and 7 bases at J, leaving 8 bases unmatched. This CDR3 has 15 amino acids. In DNA, the CDR3 is TGTGCCAGCAGCATTCTAGCGGGAGCACTCGGGGAGCTGTTTTTT. Its translation: CASSILAGALGELFF.

This clonotype was observed many times. The chain is built from TRBV27 and TRBJ2-3; 10 bases align to TRBD1. Trimming cost V 10 bases and J 5 bases; bases outside gene matches: 12. Looked up from germline, CDR1 is MNHEY and CDR2 is SMNVEV (reference sequence). This CDR3 spans 15 amino acids. The CDR3 nucleotides read TGTGCCATCCTCCGGGACAGGGGCACAAGAGATACGCAGTATTTT. Protein product: CAILRDRGTRDTQYF.

This clonotype came up many times. The V call is TRBV20-1, the J call TRBJ2-3; maybe TRBD1 (5 bases). The CDR3 is made up of 12 amino acids. V lost 2 bases and J lost 3, with 6 bases in between. Germline-derived CDR1 and CDR2 are DFQATT and SNEGSKA (reference sequence). CDR3 DNA sequence: TGCAGTGCTAGAACAGGAACAGATACGCAGTATTTT. It encodes CSARTGTDTQYF.

In this sample, this clonotype turned up a few times. The chain combines TRBV7-8 with TRBJ2-5, with 11 bases lining up with TRBD2. Germline V gene sequence: CDR1 SGHVS, CDR2 FQNEAQ. The CDR3 has 19 amino acids. V was clipped by 5 bases and J by 1 base; unmatched bases: 15. The CDR3 DNA reads TGTGCCAGCAGCGCGCCGGGACTAGCGGAACACAGGTCCCAAGAGACCCAGTACTTC. This encodes CASSAPGLAEHRSQETQYF.

The rearrangement links TRBV2 to TRBJ1-1, with D uncertain. The CDR3 spans 13 residues. Germline assignment: CDR1 SNHLY and CDR2 FYNNEI. The V gene lost 10 bases and the J gene lost 0 bases, with 12 bases spanning the gap. The CDR3 DNA is TGTGCCACACAAAATTCTCTGAACACTGAAGCTTTCTTT. It translates to CATQNSLNTEAFF.

This clonotype was counted ten times or more. This chain uses TRBV7-8 with TRBJ2-5; D possibly uses TRBD1 or TRBD2 (5 bases each). The V end was cut by 0 bases, the J end by 0 bases, with 8 bases between. The CDR3 covers 15 residues. Germline assignment: CDR1 SGHVS and CDR2 FQNEAQ. The CDR3 region is CASSLAGTDQETQYF. CDR3 sequence (DNA): TGTGCCAGCAGCTTAGCGGGGACGGACCAAGAGACCCAGTACTTC. The full variable domain, completed using reference TRBV7-8 and TRBJ2-5, is GAGVSQSPRYKVAKRGQDVALRCDPISGHVSLFWYQQALGQGPEFLTYFQNEAQLDKSGLPSDRFFAERPEGSVSTLKIQRTQQEDSAVYLCASSLAGTDQETQYFGPGTRLLVL.

This clonotype occurred many times. The rearrangement joins TRBV7-6 to TRBJ2-7; 9 bases are shared with TRBD2. The germline V gene encodes CDR1 SGHVS and CDR2 FNYEAQ. V shed 5 bases, J shed 7 bases, and the junction held 3 bases outside the gene matches. The CDR3 is made up of 12 amino acids. Written as DNA, the CDR3 is TGTGCCAGCAGCGAGAGCGGGAGGGAGCAGTACTTC. It codes for CASSESGREQYF.

Many counts were recorded for this clonotype. This chain links TRBV12-3 or TRBV12-4 with TRBJ1-6; maybe TRBD1 (6 bases). With 3 bases removed from V and 9 bases from J, the gap between germline ends came to 15 bases. This CDR3 is built from 15 residues. CDR3 bases: TGTGCCAGCAGTTTGCAAACAGGGCCCCCTTCACCCCTCCACTTT. Its protein product is CASSLQTGPPSPLHF.

There are many counts of this clonotype. The CDR3 spells CSVGGGTGYEQYF. Written as DNA, the CDR3 is TGCAGCGTTGGGGGCGGGACGGGATACGAGCAGTACTTC. The V call is TRBV29-1, the J call TRBJ2-7; tentatively, D is TRBD2 (6 bases). Trimming stripped 4 bases from V and 4 bases from J, with 14 bases between. Germline V CDR1 and CDR2: SQVTM, ANQGSEA. CDR3 length: 13 residues.